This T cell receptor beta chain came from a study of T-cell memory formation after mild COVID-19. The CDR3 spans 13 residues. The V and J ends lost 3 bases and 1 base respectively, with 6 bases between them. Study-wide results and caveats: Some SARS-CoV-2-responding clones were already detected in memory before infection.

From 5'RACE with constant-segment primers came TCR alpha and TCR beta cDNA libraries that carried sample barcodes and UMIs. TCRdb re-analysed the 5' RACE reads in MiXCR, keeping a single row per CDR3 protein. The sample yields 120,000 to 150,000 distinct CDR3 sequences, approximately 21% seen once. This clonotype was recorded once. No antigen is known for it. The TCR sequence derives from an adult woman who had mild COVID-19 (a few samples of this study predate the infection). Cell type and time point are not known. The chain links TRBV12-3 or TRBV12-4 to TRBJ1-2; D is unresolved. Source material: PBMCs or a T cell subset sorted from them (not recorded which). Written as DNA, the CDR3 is TGTGCCAGCAGTTTTCGGGTTAACTATGGCTACACCTTC. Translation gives CASSFRVNYGYTF.